This is a list of T cell receptor beta chains from one sample in a study of T cells in narcolepsy. Libraries were prepared by immunoSEQ multiplex PCR; TCRdb keeps only in-frame clonotypes and omits some of them. The table has tens of thousands of clones, approximately 86% seen once. The sample comprised CD45RA- memory CD4+ T cells from PBMCs. Every receptor here comes from a human donor with narcolepsy. CDR3s include the opening cysteine and the closing phenylalanine or tryptophan. A D gene is named only where the DNA matches it firmly.

TRBD2,TRBJ2-3,TRBV19,CASTAGGGYLTDTQYF
NA,TRBJ2-7,TRBV15,CATSRLTGYEQYF
NA,TRBJ2-1,TRBV7-2,CASSLGASDVAEQFF
TRBD1,TRBJ1-2,TRBV6-5,CASSSTGGSFGYTF
NA,TRBJ2-7,TRBV7-6,CASSGGRSYEQYF
NA,TRBJ1-1,TRBV29-1,CSHRKNTEAFF
TRBD2,TRBJ2-1,TRBV4-3,CASSQRLAGGTLYNEQFF
TRBD2,TRBJ2-3,TRBV7-2,CASSLGGGSIDTQYF
NA,TRBJ2-3,TRBV11-2,CASSITTELFDTQYF
TRBD1,TRBJ2-5,TRBV27,CASSAGTVNLREQYF
NA,TRBJ2-7,TRBV7-8,CASSQDRFTEQYF
NA,TRBJ1-2,TRBV7-9,CASSFGPADGYTF
NA,TRBJ1-2,TRBV30,CAGGWSSYGYTF
NA,TRBJ1-1,TRBV5-6,CASSPGSSEAFF
NA,TRBJ1-4,TRBV10-3,CAISGGFNEKLFF
NA,TRBJ2-5,TRBV5-4,CASSIPGPQETQYF
NA,TRBJ1-3,TRBV11-2,CASSSSSGNTIYF
NA,TRBJ2-4,TRBV6-5,CASSLTDRAKNIQYF
NA,TRBJ1-5,TRBV18,CASSTDLNQPQHF
TRBD1,TRBJ1-5,TRBV5-3,CARSLTGGLNSNQPQHF
TRBD2,NA,TRBV5-6,CASSPLGGAGGPSYEQYF
NA,TRBJ2-1,TRBV19,CASRLSLSSYNEQFF
NA,TRBJ1-1,TRBV19,CASTPARAGKSAEAFF
TRBD2,TRBJ2-1,TRBV27,CASSSLAVSSRGLYNEQFF
TRBD2,TRBJ2-3,TRBV18,CASSPLAGGTDTQYF
NA,TRBJ2-7,TRBV5-6,CASRIRGREQYF
NA,TRBJ1-1,TRBV6-5,CASSFRSASRYTEAFF
TRBD1,TRBJ2-1,TRBV19,CASSPKTGVANEQFF
NA,TRBJ2-6,TRBV5-6,CASSTQGAGANVLTF
NA,TRBJ2-6,TRBV28,CASSFSGANVLTF